Listed here are 27 T cell receptor beta chains from one sample, sequenced in a study of blood T cell repertoires in COVID-19. The repertoire was sequenced with immunoSEQ multiplex PCR; TCRdb's copy has only in-frame clones and lacks some. The sample records 130,000 or so clones, roughly 86% being singletons. The specimen was peripheral blood. These receptors were taken from a woman in her 70s with COVID-19, enrolled during active disease.

The genes are TRBV7-8 and TRBJ2-7; tentative D call: TRBD1 (6 bases). CDR3 length: 13 residues. V gave up 4 bases and J gave up 7 bases, with 14 bases separating them. Germline CDR1 reads SGHVS; CDR2 reads FQNEAQ. The CDR3 region is CASSSGHRLEQYF. DNA for the CDR3: TGTGCCAGCAGCTCGGGACACCGGTTGGAGCAGTACTTC.

The V call is TRBV5-1, the J call TRBJ2-1; TRBD1 aligns across 7 bases. The germline V gene has CDR1 SGHRS and CDR2 YFSETQ. The CDR3 contains 16 residues. Trimming at V came to 2 bases and at J to 7 bases, leaving 12 bases not matched to a gene. The CDR3 is CASSLGGGPTSNEQFF. For the CDR3, the DNA is TGCGCCAGCAGCTTAGGGGGCGGGCCTACTTCAAATGAGCAGTTCTTC.

This clone was recorded only once. V and J are TRBV29-1 and TRBJ2-3; 15 positions agree with TRBD2. Germline lookup yields CDR1 SQVTM and CDR2 ANQGSEA. There are 20 residues in the CDR3. Trimming removed 0 bases from V and 3 bases from J; junction bases left unmatched: 13. CDR3 bases: TGCAGCGTTGAAGATCGAGGACTAGCGGGGGGGCTTCGTCGGACAGATACGCAGTATTTT. It codes for CSVEDRGLAGGLRRTDTQYF.

The V and J genes are TRBV7-8 and TRBJ1-5, with TRBD1 matching 8 bases. CDR3 size: 13 residues. Germline CDR1 and CDR2: SGHVS and FQNEAQ. V trimming: 6 bases; J trimming: 10 bases; junction bases outside the gene matches: 8. As DNA, the CDR3 is TGTGCCAGCAGGAAGGACAGGGAGGGTCCCCAGCATTTT. Protein product: CASRKDREGPQHF. Variable domain in full (rest from reference TRBV7-8 and TRBJ1-5): GAGVSQSPRYKVAKRGQDVALRCDPISGHVSLFWYQQALGQGPEFLTYFQNEAQLDKSGLPSDRFFAERPEGSVSTLKIQRTQQEDSAVYLCASRKDREGPQHFGDGTRLSIL.

This clone showed up just a few times. The chain is built from TRBV4-1 and TRBJ2-7; maybe TRBD2 (5 bases). Per the germline V gene, CDR1 is MGHRA and CDR2 is YSYEKL. V lost 3 bases, J lost 3 bases, and 9 bases lay in between. The CDR3 totals 13 residues. The CDR3 loop reads CASSHLTSYEQYF. The CDR3 DNA reads TGCGCCAGCAGCCACCTCACTAGCTACGAGCAGTACTTC.

The chain employs TRBV7-8 and TRBJ1-2; D possibly corresponds to TRBD1 (5 bases). Germline loops: CDR1 SGHVS, CDR2 FQNEAQ. V lost 4 bases, J lost 4 bases, and 16 bases lay in between. The CDR3 contains 15 residues. DNA of the CDR3: TGTGCCAGCAGCTACGACTCTCAGACAGTCTATGGCTACACCTTC. It encodes CASSYDSQTVYGYTF. Full variable domain (rest looked up from reference TRBV7-8 and TRBJ1-2): GAGVSQSPRYKVAKRGQDVALRCDPISGHVSLFWYQQALGQGPEFLTYFQNEAQLDKSGLPSDRFFAERPEGSVSTLKIQRTQQEDSAVYLCASSYDSQTVYGYTFGSGTRLTVV.

V is TRBV6-5 and J is TRBJ2-5; weak D call: TRBD2 (6 bases). Germline CDR1 reads MNHEY; CDR2 reads SVGAGI. V was pared by 8 bases and J by 5 bases, with 6 bases between. The CDR3 runs to 10 residues. CDR3 protein: CASGGETQYF. The CDR3 region has the DNA TGTGCCAGCGGGGGGGAGACCCAGTACTTC.

The chain carries TRBV2 and TRBJ2-3, with 9 bases aligning to TRBD2. Germline V gives CDR1 SNHLY, CDR2 FYNNEI. The CDR3 contains 13 residues. V lost 9 bases, J lost 9 bases, and 10 bases stayed unmatched. CDR3 in DNA: TGTGCCAGTAGACTAGCGGTGAGGGAAACGCAGTATTTT. This sequence encodes CASRLAVRETQYF.

A word on this clone: One end of the junction is discordant with germline, which a read error may explain. The rearrangement uses TRBV7-7 and TRBJ2-2; D is perhaps TRBD2 (5 bases). The germline CDR1 and CDR2 sequences are SSHAT and FNYEAQ (reference sequence). The CDR3 sequence is 13 residues long. CDR3 amino acids: CASSPDLGGELFF. The CDR3 DNA reads as TGTGCTAGCAGCCCGGACTTAGGCGGGGAGCTGTTTTTT.

The rearrangement uses TRBV5-4 and TRBJ2-4; TRBD1 matches 9 bases. Germline loops: CDR1 SGHNT, CDR2 YYREEE (reference sequence). The CDR3 loop spans 13 amino acids. The V gene end was trimmed by 5 bases and the J gene end by 8 bases; junction bases not matched to a gene: 5. CDR3 residues: CASSSDRGDIQYF. CDR3 in DNA: TGTGCCAGCAGTTCTGACAGGGGGGACATTCAGTACTTC.

The chain combines TRBV6-1 with TRBJ2-2; 15 nucleotides agree with TRBD2. Germline lookup yields CDR1 MNHNS and CDR2 SASEGT. The J segment lost 4 bases and the V segment lost 4 bases, leaving 7 bases of the junction unmatched. The CDR3 is 18 residues long. The chain's CDR3 is CASSARTSGGAGTGELFF. The DNA for the CDR3 is TGTGCCAGCAGTGCAAGGACTAGCGGGGGGGCAGGCACCGGGGAGCTGTTTTTT.

The chain couples TRBV7-2 to TRBJ1-5, with 7 bases that match TRBD1. Germline CDR1 reads SGHTA; CDR2 reads FQGNSA. V was pared by 3 bases and J by 3 bases, with 5 bases of the junction left unmatched. The CDR3 runs 15 residues. The CDR3 reads CASSFGQEINQPQHF. The CDR3 nucleotides read TGTGCCAGCAGCTTTGGACAGGAGATCAATCAGCCCCAGCATTTT.

The genes are TRBV29-1 and TRBJ1-1; maybe TRBD1 (6 bases). The V and J ends lost 6 bases and 5 bases respectively, with 16 bases between them. The CDR3 totals 13 residues. Germline V gene sequence: CDR1 SQVTM, CDR2 ANQGSEA. DNA of the CDR3: TGCAGCGTCGCACAGGGAGGGGAGACTGAAGCTTTCTTT. Protein: CSVAQGGETEAFF. The entire variable domain, with the rest obtained from reference TRBV29-1 and TRBJ1-1, is as follows: SAVISQKPSRDICQRGTSLTIQCQVDSQVTMMFWYRQQPGQSLTLIATANQGSEATYESGFVIDKFPISRPNLTFSTLTVSNMSPEDSSIYLCSVAQGGETEAFFGQGTRLTVV.

This chain connects TRBV7-9 to TRBJ2-5; D is perhaps TRBD1 (5 bases). Germline V CDR1 and CDR2: SEHNR, FQNEAQ (reference sequence). The CDR3 contains 15 residues. V was shortened by 1 base and J by 5 bases, with 14 bases between the two germline ends. Written as DNA, the CDR3 is TGTGCCAGCAGCTTAGTGGCTAGGGGTCGGGAGACCCAGTACTTC. This encodes CASSLVARGRETQYF.

The chain joins TRBV29-1 to TRBJ1-1; TRBD1 might be the D (5 bases). There are 13 residues in the CDR3. Germline V gives CDR1 SQVTM, CDR2 ANQGSEA. The V gene lost 7 bases and the J gene lost 3 bases, with 15 bases spanning the gap. CDR3: CSAGPPGDTEAFF. CDR3 DNA: TGCAGCGCGGGACCACCTGGAGACACTGAAGCTTTCTTT.

This chain uses TRBV2 with TRBJ1-4; D not certain. The V end was cut by 7 bases, the J end by 8 bases, with 11 bases between. The CDR3 has 12 residues. In germline, CDR1 is SNHLY, CDR2 FYNNEI. The CDR3 bases are TGTGCCAGCATGGAGGTAGAAGAAAAACTGTTTTTT. It yields the protein CASMEVEEKLFF.

The chain links TRBV5-4 to TRBJ1-2, with D possibly matching TRBD1 (5 bases). V was trimmed by 0 bases and J by 8 bases, leaving 11 bases between them. Looked up from germline, CDR1 is SGHNT and CDR2 is YYREEE (reference sequence). The CDR3 runs 13 residues. The CDR3 is CASSLGQRLGYTF. The CDR3 DNA follows: TGTGCCAGCAGCTTGGGACAGCGCCTGGGCTACACCTTC.

V and J are TRBV18 and TRBJ1-1; 10 bases map to TRBD1. Trimming removed 5 bases from V and 0 bases from J; junction bases left unmatched: 0. The CDR3 is 14 amino acids. CDR1 and CDR2 (germline): KGHSH, LQKENI. The DNA for the CDR3 is TGTGCCAGCTCAGGACAGGGGGTGAACACTGAAGCTTTCTTT. This sequence encodes CASSGQGVNTEAFF.

DNA of the CDR3: TGCGCCAGCAGCCAAGCAAACAGGGGGAAGGAGACCCAGTACTTC. Amino acid sequence: CASSQANRGKETQYF. The V gene is TRBV4-1, the J gene TRBJ2-5, with 8 bases lining up with TRBD1. This CDR3 has 15 amino acids. CDR1 and CDR2 (germline): MGHRA, YSYEKL. V shed 1 base, J shed 5 bases, and the junction held 6 bases outside the gene matches.

This clone was seen just once. The chain links TRBV18 to TRBJ2-5; no clear D. The V end lost 2 bases, the J end lost 1 base, and 8 bases lay between the germline ends. The CDR3 extends over 14 amino acids. Germline V gene lookup returns CDR1 KGHSH and CDR2 LQKENI. The CDR3 nucleotides read TGTGCCAGCTCACCAATGGCAGTCCAAGAGACCCAGTACTTC. Residues: CASSPMAVQETQYF.

CDR3 in amino acids: CASSSRTSGGANEQFF. For the CDR3, the DNA is TGTGCCAGCAGTTCAAGGACTAGCGGGGGGGCTAATGAGCAGTTCTTC. This chain connects TRBV6-6 to TRBJ2-1; 15 nucleotides line up with TRBD2. The junction had 5 bases not matched to a gene; V was cut back by 4 bases and J by 7 bases. The CDR3 contains 16 residues. Germline assignment: CDR1 MNHNY and CDR2 SVGAGI (reference sequence).

This chain joins TRBV9 and TRBJ1-2; 9 bases line up with TRBD1. The CDR3 extends over 15 amino acids. V lost 4 bases, J lost 3 bases, and 7 bases stayed unmatched. From germline, CDR1 is SGDLS and CDR2 YYNGEE. Here the CDR3 reads CASSPRDREDYGYTF. CDR3 sequence (DNA): TGTGCCAGCAGCCCCCGGGACAGGGAGGACTATGGCTACACCTTC.

This rearrangement joins TRBV29-1 to TRBJ2-3; 7 bases agree with TRBD2. In germline, CDR1 is SQVTM, CDR2 ANQGSEA. Trimming at V came to 6 bases and at J to 4 bases, leaving 10 bases not matched to a gene. The CDR3 is made up of 14 amino acids. The CDR3 coding sequence is TGCAGCGTCCCCTATGCGGGGGAACCAGATACGCAGTATTTT. Its translation is CSVPYAGEPDTQYF.

The V call is TRBV6-5, the J call TRBJ2-1; 7 nucleotides agree with TRBD2. The CDR3 is made up of 15 amino acids. Germline lookup yields CDR1 MNHEY and CDR2 SVGAGI. After removal of 3 bases from V and 7 bases from J, the junction contained 9 bases not matched to a gene. Here the CDR3 reads CASSYKWGGMNEQFF. In DNA, the CDR3 is TGTGCCAGCAGTTATAAGTGGGGGGGTATGAATGAGCAGTTCTTC.

J is TRBJ1-1 and V is TRBV6-1; D remains ambiguous. Germline CDR1 is MNHNS and CDR2 is SASEGT. This CDR3 is 13 amino acids long. The V gene lost 1 base and the J gene lost 8 bases, with 11 bases spanning the gap. The DNA for the CDR3 is TGTGCCAGCAGTGAAGTGCAGGCAGGAGAAGCTTTCTTT. Translation gives CASSEVQAGEAFF.

The chain couples TRBV5-1 to TRBJ1-5; tentative D call: TRBD1 (6 bases). The germline V gene encodes CDR1 SGHRS and CDR2 YFSETQ. Trimming took 0 bases from V and 6 from J, leaving 13 bases between them. The CDR3 is 15 residues long. The CDR3 DNA reads as TGCGCCAGCAGCTTGGCGGGACAATATGGTCAGCCCCAGCATTTT. Translation gives CASSLAGQYGQPQHF.

The chain's CDR3 is CASSRGTDVNTEAFF. The CDR3, as DNA: TGTGCCAGCAGCCGAGGGACTGACGTGAACACTGAAGCTTTCTTT. The chain joins TRBV3-1 (or the pseudogene TRBV3-2) to TRBJ1-1, with D tentatively TRBD1 (5 bases). In germline, CDR1 is LGHDT, CDR2 YNNKEL (reference sequence). The CDR3 length is 15 residues. The V and J ends lost 4 bases and 0 bases respectively, with 12 bases between them.